The TCR beta chain under discussion was sequenced for a study of Ad26.COV2.S vaccination and SARS-CoV-2 variants. As for the study in general: Enrollment placed the donor in the COV1001 Ad26.COV2.S trial arm. Findings and limits, study-wide: The TCR breadth and depth analyses may have understated or missed part of the total T cell responses.

Treatment defined: around 19 received Ad26.COV2.S at low or high dose, single or two shots; 5 received placebo; per-sample allocation not given. Sample collection was performed on day 63 after the first vaccine or placebo injection. As regards this clone: Antigen unknown.

Profiling relied on immunoSEQ multiplex PCR, and the TCRdb table lists in-frame clones only, not all of them. In the table there are approximately 420,000 clones, 85% to 90% of which are singletons. J was trimmed by 1 base and V by 6 bases; bases with no gene match: 2. This CDR3 is 14 amino acids long. The germline CDR1 and CDR2 sequences are MNHEY and SVGAGI. The source is a person between 18 and 59 years old who received the Ad26.COV2.S COVID-19 vaccine or a placebo. The rearrangement links TRBV6-5 to TRBJ1-3; 8 positions match TRBD1. This specimen was peripheral blood, taken in a trial of Ad26.COV2.S vaccine versus placebo. The CDR3 nucleotides are TGTGCCAGCAGCACAGGGGGATCTGGAAACACCATATATTTT. It translates to CASSTGGSGNTIYF.